The present T cell receptor beta chain was sequenced within a study of cytomegalovirus exposure and HLA in healthy donors. Germline values: CDR1 SQVTM, CDR2 ANQGSEA. V was shortened by 7 bases and J by 5 bases, with 27 bases between the two germline ends. The CDR3 has 17 amino acids. Amplification used 60 Vbeta primers and 13 Jbeta primers. Only in-frame clones appear in the TCRdb table, and some are missing; sequencing was by immunoSEQ multiplex PCR. In the table there are approximately 150,000 clones, 75% of which are singletons. Sequenced sample: PBMCs. The receptor comes from a man aged 18-30 years in good health and CMV-seropositive. V and J are TRBV29-1 and TRBJ2-1; TRBD1 is a possible D gene (6 bases). CDR3 sequence: CSALRRQVSLGDNEQFF. In DNA, the CDR3 is TGCAGCGCTTTGCGGAGACAGGTATCGCTAGGGGACAATGAGCAGTTCTTC.